This T cell receptor beta chain stems from a study of shared clonotypes between healthy human individuals. The study's findings and limits: Rarefaction showed that sequencing of sorted subsets was incomplete (despite large depth). The researchers took only blood, and tissue repertoires probably look different. Estimated richness values were generally larger in naive subsets than in memory subsets.

Turning to this clone: What it binds is not known.

This table comes from immunoSEQ multiplex PCR, and its TCRdb copy is limited to in-frame clones, with some not included. The sample includes 1.5 million to 2.5 million clones, just under 95% of them seen just once. Germline lookup yields CDR1 SGHTA and CDR2 FQGTGA. The CDR3 runs to 16 residues. Trimming stripped 3 bases from V and 1 base from J, with 12 bases between. Naive-designated CD8 cells lacked CD45RO, were positively enriched for CCR7, and omitted terminally differentiated effector memory CD45RA+ cells. All the donors were Caucasian adults who lived in Nashville, Tennessee. The V gene is TRBV7-3, the J gene TRBJ2-2; the D gene could be TRBD1 or TRBD2 (6 bases each). The receptor comes from a man aged 18 to 30 in good health. Sequencing used naive CD8+ T cells sorted from blood. Here the CDR3 DNA reads TGTGCCAGCAGCTTGAGGGGGGCCATGAACACCGGGGAGCTGTTTTTT. This codes for CASSLRGAMNTGELFF.